What follows are 18 T cell receptor beta chains derived from one specimen sequenced in a study of monozygotic twins with inflammatory bowel disease. Reanalyzing the 5' RACE reads, TCRdb keeps one entry per CDR3 protein, without DNA. This table lists about 85,000 distinct CDR3 sequences. Sequencing was carried out using blood. The receptors shown here come from a human donor with ulcerative colitis or Crohn's disease, or a healthy co-twin of an affected twin (not recorded which).

The V gene is TRBV6-5, the J gene TRBJ2-1. The CDR3 is 14 residues long. CDR1 is MNHEY and CDR2 is SVGAGI in the germline V gene. The CDR3: CASSLGTRYNEQFF.

J is TRBJ2-7 and V is TRBV20-1. CDR1 is DFQATT, CDR2 SNEGSKA, per germline (reference sequence). This CDR3 has 13 residues. The CDR3 sequence is CSAPQTFSYEQYF.

The rearrangement joins TRBV25-1 to TRBJ1-2. Looked up from germline, CDR1 is MGHDK and CDR2 is SYGVNS. The CDR3 covers 12 residues. The CDR3 loop is CASSEPFYGYTF.

The chain has TRBV5-5 and TRBJ1-2; with no DNA, the TCRdb D assignment of TRBD1 cannot be verified. CDR3 length: 13 amino acids. Germline lookup yields CDR1 SGHKS and CDR2 YYEKEE (reference sequence). CDR3: CASSRDGNYGYTF.

The chain has TRBV3-1 and TRBJ1-2; TCRdb lists TRBD1, though no DNA is available to test this call. Germline CDR1 reads LGHDT; CDR2 reads YNNKEL (reference sequence). This CDR3 region has 13 residues. CDR3 sequence reads: CASSPHRGDGYTF.

The chain employs TRBV5-1 and TRBJ2-3. This CDR3 contains 14 residues. Germline CDR1 is SGHRS and CDR2 is YFSETQ. The CDR3 protein is CASSFAGSTDTQYF.

The CDR3 loop is CASSQSGTDEQYF. The chain uses TRBV4-2 and TRBJ2-7. Germline V CDR1 and CDR2: LGHNA, YNFKEQ. The length of the CDR3 is 13 residues.

V and J are TRBV6-5 and TRBJ2-7; TCRdb calls TRBD2, which cannot be checked without DNA. CDR1 and CDR2 from the germline V gene are MNHEY and SVGAGI. The CDR3 length is 16 residues. This CDR3 reads CASSYSPNGPSYEQYF.

The chain links TRBV2 to TRBJ1-5; the D call from TCRdb, TRBD1, cannot be confirmed without DNA. Per germline, CDR1 SNHLY and CDR2 FYNNEI. The CDR3 runs to 13 residues. The CDR3 region is CASSGTESQPQHF.

The chain couples TRBV18 to TRBJ2-1. Germline V CDR1 and CDR2: KGHSH, LQKENI. There are 16 residues in the CDR3. The CDR3 region is CASSPPGSSSYNEQFF.

The rearrangement links TRBV7-8 to TRBJ2-5; as DNA is missing, the TRBD2 call by TCRdb cannot be tested. This CDR3 has 14 residues. Per germline, CDR1 SGHVS and CDR2 FQNEAQ. The CDR3 spells CASSRGSRAETQYF.

The chain recombines TRBV14 with TRBJ2-5. This CDR3 comprises 15 residues. The germline V gene has CDR1 SGHDN and CDR2 FVKESK. The CDR3 here is CASSQHPTLQETQYF.

The chain employs TRBV29-1 and TRBJ2-5; checking the TCRdb D call of TRBD2 is not possible without DNA. The CDR3 contains 13 residues. CDR1 is SQVTM, CDR2 ANQGSEA, per germline. The CDR3 loop is CSVENRRRETQYF.

This rearrangement joins TRBV29-1 to TRBJ2-7; TCRdb selects TRBD1, and the lack of DNA leaves this call unchecked. This CDR3 spans 13 amino acids. Germline V gives CDR1 SQVTM, CDR2 ANQGSEA. The CDR3 region is CSVRTGVFYEQYF.

The chain recombines TRBV20-1 with TRBJ1-5; the TCRdb call, TRBD1, lacks DNA for checking. Germline V gene sequence: CDR1 DFQATT, CDR2 SNEGSKA (reference sequence). This CDR3 is built from 16 residues. The CDR3 is CSARSQRNPSNQPQHF.

The J gene is TRBJ1-4, the V gene TRBV5-5; as DNA is missing, the TRBD1 call by TCRdb cannot be tested. CDR1 and CDR2 (germline): SGHKS, YYEKEE (reference sequence). The CDR3 consists of 14 residues. This chain's CDR3 is CASSFGGINEKLFF.

The J gene is TRBJ2-5, the V gene TRBV5-1; TCRdb returns TRBD1, unconfirmable since there is no DNA. The CDR3 contains 14 residues. Per the germline V gene, CDR1 is SGHRS and CDR2 is YFSETQ. The CDR3 loop reads CASSLAGGQETQYF.

V gene TRBV5-4 combines with J gene TRBJ1-1; TCRdb's D call, TRBD1, is unchecked because there is no DNA. Germline assignment: CDR1 SGHNT and CDR2 YYREEE (reference sequence). This CDR3 has 14 amino acids. The CDR3 sequence: CASSLEQGRSEAFF.